These 22 T cell receptor beta chains originate from one sample sequenced in a study of Graves' ophthalmopathy and Graves' hyperthyroidism. The authors amplified TCR beta CDR3 regions from RNA transcripts. After a first-round RT-PCR with HTBI primers, a second-round multiplex PCR was run. A single record per CDR3 protein comes from TCRdb applying MiXCR to the multiplex PCR reads. The data show 600,000 to 950,000 distinct CDR3 sequences, with roughly two fifths seen just once and less than 55% held by the top ten. Source material: peripheral blood. The receptors stem from an adult man with Graves' ophthalmopathy.

V usage is TRBV6-5 and J usage is TRBJ1-2; TRBD1 might be the D (6 bases). The CDR3 is made up of 12 amino acids. The germline gives CDR1 MNHEY, CDR2 SVGAGI. Trimming pared 6 bases from V and 7 bases from J, leaving 12 bases between. The CDR3 nucleotides read TGTGCCAGCAGCTGGAGGGACACTGGCTACACCTTC. This codes for CASSWRDTGYTF.

Concerning this clonotype: This may arise from a read error, as a much more abundant clone is one base away. The chain carries TRBV11-2 and TRBJ1-2; D perhaps matches TRBD1 (6 bases). The germline V and J ends were trimmed by 4 bases and 5 bases, with 20 bases remaining between them. CDR3 length: 16 residues. CDR1 and CDR2 (germline): SGHAT, FQNNGV. The CDR3 bases are TGTGCCAGCAGCTCCCGAGGTGGCAGGGGCCTATATGGCTACACCTTC. It yields the protein CASSSRGGRGLYGYTF.

Ten or more counts support this clonotype. This chain connects TRBV9 to TRBJ1-2, with D unresolved. This CDR3 spans 16 amino acids. Germline values: CDR1 SGDLS, CDR2 YYNGEE. Trimming stripped 3 bases from V and 0 bases from J, with 15 bases between. CDR3 in DNA: TGTGCCAGCAGCGCATCGAGGGCCGCTACTAACTATGGCTACACCTTC. It specifies CASSASRAATNYGYTF.

Concerning this clonotype: This may come from a read error, since a much larger clone is one base off. The chain recombines TRBV2 with TRBJ2-5; D gene unclear. Trimming cost V 6 bases and J 5 bases, with 13 bases left between them. The length of the CDR3 is 13 residues. CDR1 and CDR2 (germline): SNHLY, FYNNEI. The CDR3 is CASSVDQQETQYF. Written as DNA, the CDR3 is TGTGCCAGCAGCGTAGATCAACAGGAGACCCAGTACTTC.

This clonotype was counted ten times or more. V is TRBV10-3 and J is TRBJ1-4, with D possibly TRBD1 on 6 matching bases. This CDR3 has 17 residues. The germline CDR1 and CDR2 sequences are ENHRY and SYGVKD. The ends were cut back, 0 bases at V and 5 bases at J, with 16 bases in the middle. The CDR3 bases are TGTGCCATCAGTGAGTCGAGGAGGGGGGACACGAATGAAAAACTGTTTTTT. It translates to CAISESRRGDTNEKLFF.

Only a few counts were recorded for this clonotype. The rearrangement joins TRBV19 to TRBJ2-2, with TRBD2 identical over 7 bases. Germline CDR1 LNHDA, CDR2 SQIVND (reference sequence). Unmatched junction bases numbered 15, after V lost 1 base and J lost 7 bases. The CDR3 runs to 18 residues. As DNA, the CDR3 is TGTGCCAGTAGTATAGTCGGCGGGAGAGGAGAGGATGGCGGGGAGCTGTTTTTT. Translated, it gives CASSIVGGRGEDGGELFF.

This clonotype has at least ten counts. The J gene is TRBJ1-3, the V gene TRBV5-1; 7 bases align to TRBD1. From germline, CDR1 is SGHRS and CDR2 YFSETQ. This CDR3 has 16 residues. Germline trimming cut 4 bases from V and 1 base from J; bases unmatched to any gene: 8. This chain's CDR3 is CASSPGTASSGNTIYF. CDR3 nucleotides: TGCGCCAGCAGCCCCGGGACAGCTTCTTCTGGAAACACCATATATTTT.

This sequence joins TRBV10-3 and TRBJ2-1, with 8 bases that match TRBD2. Germline-derived CDR1 and CDR2 are ENHRY and SYGVKD. This CDR3 is built from 14 residues. Trimming took 10 bases from V and 8 from J; bases not matched to a gene: 13. CDR3 coding DNA: TGTGCCAGCATGCAAAGCGGGGGTTCACATGAGCAGTTCTTC. Translating gives CASMQSGGSHEQFF.

The J gene is TRBJ1-5, the V gene TRBV4-1, with unresolved D. This CDR3 is 15 amino acids long. V was trimmed by 1 base and J by 6 bases, leaving 13 bases between them. CDR1 MGHRA and CDR2 YSYEKL come from the germline V gene. CDR3 residues: CASSQGPIPGQPQHF. In DNA, the CDR3 is TGCGCCAGCAGCCAAGGGCCTATCCCCGGTCAGCCCCAGCATTTT.

As for this clonotype: Germline and junction disagree at one end, which may indicate a read error. The chain is built from TRBV7-9 and TRBJ1-1; TRBD1 matches 8 bases. The CDR3 covers 16 residues. Germline CDR1 reads SEHNR; CDR2 reads FQNEAQ (reference sequence). This CDR3 is CASSPLRGLSNTEAFF. The CDR3 nucleotides are TGCGCCAGCAGCCCGCTCAGGGGGCTATCGAACACTGAAGCTTTCTTT.

The rearrangement uses TRBV25-1 and TRBJ2-2, with D possibly called TRBD1 or TRBD2 (5 bases each). Trimming removed 11 bases from V and 7 bases from J, with 17 bases in between. The V gene's germline CDR1 is MGHDK and CDR2 SYGVNS. This CDR3 comprises 13 residues. The CDR3 reads CAWSDLGDGELFF. Here the CDR3 DNA reads TGTGCCTGGAGTGATCTGGGGGACGGGGAGCTGTTTTTT.

This clonotype has more than one count but fewer than ten. The V gene is TRBV7-9, the J gene TRBJ2-7, with 8 positions matching TRBD2. Trimming at V came to 1 base and at J to 7 bases, leaving 12 bases not matched to a gene. This CDR3 has 16 amino acids. Germline-derived CDR1 and CDR2 are SEHNR and FQNEAQ (reference sequence). Here the CDR3 DNA reads TGTGCCAGCAGCTTAGTGCAGACGCGGGGGGCTCTTGAGCAGTACTTC. Residues: CASSLVQTRGALEQYF.

This clonotype was counted ten times or more. This chain connects TRBV2 to TRBJ1-5, with D unresolved. CDR1 and CDR2 (germline): SNHLY, FYNNEI. Trimming left V 3 bases short and J 7 bases short, with 10 bases between. The CDR3 is 13 amino acids. The CDR3 DNA sequence: TGTGCCAGCAGTGATACGGGGAGGCAGCCCCAGCATTTT. Residues: CASSDTGRQPQHF.

On this clonotype: The junction does not match germline at one end; this may be a read error. The chain has TRBV25-1 and TRBJ2-5; TRBD2 is a possible D gene (5 bases). Per the germline V gene, CDR1 is MGHDK and CDR2 is SYGVNS. The CDR3 has 13 amino acids. CDR3 loop: CASVEEGGETQCF. In nucleotides, the CDR3 is TGTGCCAGCGTTGAAGAGGGTGGGGAGACCCAGTGCTTC.

This clonotype was seen a few times. The chain's CDR3 is CASRRTSGPYEQYF. CDR3 in DNA: TGTGCCAGCAGGCGGACTAGCGGACCCTACGAGCAGTACTTC. The rearrangement uses TRBV10-3 and TRBJ2-7, with TRBD2 matching 10 bases. Germline V gives CDR1 ENHRY, CDR2 SYGVKD. This CDR3 region has 14 residues. Trimming at V came to 10 bases and at J to 2 bases, leaving 8 bases not matched to a gene.

As regards this clonotype: This clone may be a read error of a much larger clone one base away. The conserved phenylalanine or tryptophan is not found at the CDR3 terminus, so this likely reflects a read error. The J gene is TRBJ1-2, the V gene TRBV20-1; the D gene is possibly TRBD1 (5 bases). Germline V CDR1 and CDR2: DFQATT, SNEGSKA (reference sequence). CDR3 length equals 14 residues. V dropped 1 base and J dropped 2 bases, with 11 bases sitting between them. The CDR3 region is CSARVPGGNYGYTL. The CDR3 DNA sequence: TGCAGTGCTAGAGTCCCTGGGGGAAACTATGGCTACACCCTC.

Comments on this clonotype: A much larger clonotype is one base distant, so this may be a read error. V is TRBV20-1 and J is TRBJ1-5; 9 nucleotides agree with TRBD1. The V gene end was trimmed by 7 bases and the J gene end by 2 bases; junction bases not matched to a gene: 6. The CDR3 is made up of 14 amino acids. The V gene's germline CDR1 is DFQATT and CDR2 SNEGSKA (reference sequence). The CDR3 bases are TGCAGTGTTAACAGGGGGCAGGGCAATCAGCCCCAGCATTTT. Translation: CSVNRGQGNQPQHF.

This clonotype was found many times. The gene calls are TRBV12-3 or TRBV12-4 and TRBJ1-5; weak D call: TRBD1 (6 bases). Trimming shortened V by 5 bases and J by 7 bases, and 12 bases separated the two germline ends. This CDR3 has 13 residues. CDR3 sequence reads: CASSQVQGQPQHF. The CDR3 DNA reads TGTGCCAGCAGTCAGGTACAGGGACAGCCCCAGCATTTT.

In the case of this clonotype: One base away lies a much larger clone, so this may be a sequencing read error. As the CDR3 is not closed by the conserved phenylalanine or tryptophan, this likely results from a read error. This chain uses TRBV7-9 with TRBJ1-1; D may be TRBD1 (6 bases). Germline CDR1 and CDR2: SEHNR and FQNEAQ (reference sequence). Trimming shortened V by 5 bases and J by 6 bases, and 16 bases separated the two germline ends. This CDR3 comprises 14 residues. This chain's CDR3 is CASSARTVRSEAFL. The DNA of the CDR3 is TGTGCCAGCAGCGCGCGGACAGTTCGCTCTGAAGCTTTCCTT.

The sample holds many counts of this clonotype. The genes are TRBV14 and TRBJ1-2; D might be TRBD1 (6 bases). The CDR3 loop spans 16 amino acids. Trimming stripped 3 bases from V and 6 bases from J, with 20 bases between. Germline V lookup: CDR1 SGHDN, CDR2 FVKESK. This CDR3 is CASSHANGGARNGYTF. CDR3 sequence (DNA): TGTGCCAGCAGCCACGCGAACGGGGGGGCGCGAAATGGCTACACCTTC.

For this clonotype: A much larger clone differs by one base, so this may be a read error. This rearrangement joins TRBV7-3 to TRBJ2-5; 11 nucleotides align to TRBD1. This CDR3 is 15 amino acids long. The V gene's germline CDR1 is SGHTA and CDR2 FQGTGA. The CDR3, as DNA: TGTGCCAGCAGCCCACAGGGGACAGGGGGAGAGATCCAGTACTTC. As protein: CASSPQGTGGEIQYF.

The chain uses TRBV2 and TRBJ2-7; D is perhaps TRBD1 (6 bases). The CDR3 consists of 12 residues. With 5 bases removed from V and 5 bases from J, the gap between germline ends came to 10 bases. Germline V gene sequence: CDR1 SNHLY, CDR2 FYNNEI. The CDR3 nucleotides read TGTGCCAGCAGTTTGGACAGTAACGAGCAGTACTTC. Protein sequence: CASSLDSNEQYF. Full variable domain (missing parts from reference TRBV2 and TRBJ2-7): EPEVTQTPSHQVTQMGQEVILRCVPISNHLYFYWYRQILGQKVEFLVSFYNNEISEKSEIFDDQFSVERPDGSNFTLKIRSTKLEDSAMYFCASSLDSNEQYFGPGTRLTVT.